The T cell receptor (beta chain) under discussion was sequenced for a study of radiation and T cells in renal cell carcinoma. Time point described: blood 4 weeks post-SBRT, at nephrectomy. Described treatment: 15 Gy SBRT to primary tumor, nephrectomy 4 weeks later. Nephrectomy followed 15 Gy stereotactic body radiation by 4 weeks. Serial blood draws occurred at baseline and 2 and 4 weeks post-SBRT. Regarding the study as a whole: Pretreatment tumor biopsies were lacking, so baseline clonotypes are unknown.

This clone has a handful of counts. Its antigen is currently unknown. Sequenced by immunoSEQ multiplex PCR; TCRdb stores in-frame clones only, minus some. The sample contains about 83,000 clones, over 65% of which appear only once. The CDR3 is 15 amino acids. Germline V lookup: CDR1 SNHLY, CDR2 FYNNEI. After removal of 1 base from V and 7 bases from J, the junction contained 5 bases not matched to a gene. The sequencing here drew on blood, taken from a patient whose treatment included radiotherapy and nephrectomy. The TCR sequence derives from a woman aged 55-69 years with renal cell carcinoma. This rearrangement joins TRBV2 to TRBJ1-5; TRBD1 aligns across 9 bases. CDR3: CASSEGPGQGQPQHF. The CDR3 bases are TGTGCCAGCAGTGAAGGACCGGGACAGGGACAGCCCCAGCATTTT.